The source of this T cell receptor beta chain is a study of CD8 T cells in Susac syndrome. RNA totalling roughly 0.5 to 1 ug underwent reverse transcription with random hexamers. TCRdb re-called the immunoSEQ multiplex PCR reads through MiXCR, storing one row per CDR3 protein. The sample holds about 300,000 distinct CDR3 sequences, 85% seen once. Input material: CD8+ T cells from PBMCs. The TCR was taken from a human donor with multiple sclerosis.

This chain's CDR3 is CASSFLKRESQETQYF. In DNA form, the CDR3 reads TGTGCCAGCAGTTTTCTTAAGCGGGAGTCCCAAGAGACCCAGTACTTC. The rearrangement joins TRBV28 to TRBJ2-5; TRBD2 aligns across 8 bases. Germline V gene sequence: CDR1 MDHEN, CDR2 SYDVKM. V dropped 3 bases and J dropped 1; count of bases not matched to a gene: 7. There are 16 residues in the CDR3. The whole variable domain, remainder taken from reference TRBV28 and TRBJ2-5, is DVKVTQSSRYLVKRTGEKVFLECVQDMDHENMFWYRQDPGLGLRLIYFSYDVKMKEKGDIPEGYSVSREKKERFSLILESASTNQTSMYLCASSFLKRESQETQYFGPGTRLLVL.